The TCR beta chain described here comes from a study of T cell responses to AZD1222 COVID-19 vaccine. Findings of the study overall: Repertoires in all cases were sampled only once the peak T cell response had passed. Vaccine-related CD4 TCRs covered spike, predominating at 160-218 and 743-854. When two AZD1222 doses had been given, Spike-specific TCR breadth and depth rose.

TCRdb's copy holds only in-frame clones and misses some; the assay was immunoSEQ multiplex PCR. Of about 150,000 clones in the sample, roughly 92% were seen once. As regards this clone: The antigen is not known.

The CDR3 is 15 residues long. Unmatched junction bases numbered 6, after V lost 4 bases and J lost 4 bases. Germline CDR1 reads MDHEN; CDR2 reads SYDVKM. The source is an adult who received the AZD1222 COVID-19 vaccine. The chain uses TRBV28 and TRBJ1-2, with 10 bases that match TRBD1. This sample comprised peripheral blood, obtained 28 days after the second AZD1222 dose. The CDR3: CASSSGQGSGYGYTF. CDR3 in DNA: TGTGCCAGCAGTTCGGGACAGGGGTCCGGCTATGGCTACACCTTC.